Below are 15 T cell receptor beta chains sequenced from a single sample in a study of graft-versus-host responses after intestinal transplantation. The table came from immunoSEQ multiplex PCR; TCRdb's copy has only in-frame clones and leaves some out. The table has over 100,000 clones, approximately 92% seen once. No antigen has been identified for these receptors. The starting material was unstimulated CD4+ T cells sorted from spleen or lymph node cells, obtained before transplant. Source of these receptors: a human donor who was the organ donor for an intestinal transplant.

The chain links TRBV29-1 to TRBJ1-2; D gene uncertain. The germline V and J ends were trimmed by 3 bases and 6 bases, with 11 bases remaining between them. CDR1 SQVTM and CDR2 ANQGSEA come from the germline V gene. The CDR3 is 12 amino acids. In nucleotides, the CDR3 is TGCAGCGTTGATGGCCAGCTCAATGGCTACACCTTC. This encodes CSVDGQLNGYTF.

The chain joins TRBV27 to TRBJ1-3; weak D call: TRBD1 (5 bases). The germline CDR1 and CDR2 sequences are MNHEY and SMNVEV (reference sequence). CDR3 length: 13 amino acids. Trimming left V 5 bases short and J 3 bases short, with 8 bases between. This CDR3 reads CASSGGYGNTIYF. For the CDR3, the DNA is TGTGCCAGCAGTGGGGGTTATGGAAACACCATATATTTT.

The chain has TRBV6-1 and TRBJ1-2; D uncertain. The CDR3 length is 10 residues. V lost 7 bases and J 2 bases, leaving 2 bases between the germline ends. Germline V gives CDR1 MNHNS, CDR2 SASEGT. The CDR3 region is CASTNYGYTF. The CDR3 region has the DNA TGTGCCAGCACAAACTATGGCTACACCTTC.

In DNA form, the CDR3 reads TGTGCCAGTAGTAGGGACTTTCTCTCCTACAATGAGCAGTTCTTC. Translation: CASSRDFLSYNEQFF. This chain uses TRBV19 with TRBJ2-1; the D gene is possibly TRBD2 (6 bases). Germline CDR1 and CDR2: LNHDA and SQIVND (reference sequence). V was shortened by 4 bases and J by 0 bases, with 10 bases between the two germline ends. CDR3 length: 15 residues.

CDR3 nucleotide sequence: TGTGCCAGCAGTCCGCAATATAGCAATCAGCCCCAGCATTTT. The encoded protein is CASSPQYSNQPQHF. The V and J genes are TRBV28 and TRBJ1-5; D uncertain. CDR1 is MDHEN, CDR2 SYDVKM, per germline. This CDR3 spans 14 amino acids. V dropped 5 bases and J dropped 0 bases, with 8 bases sitting between them.

In regard to this clone: At one of its ends the junction is not consistent with the germline gene, which may arise from a read error. The V call is TRBV28, the J call TRBJ2-7; D remains unclear. CDR3 length equals 10 residues. CDR1 and CDR2 from the germline V gene are MDHEN and SYDVKM. CDR3 residues: CASSSFEQYF. CDR3 coding DNA: TGTGCCAGCAGTTCCTTCGAGCAGTACTTC.

The V call is TRBV4-2, the J call TRBJ2-7; 9 bases fit TRBD2. This CDR3 spans 15 amino acids. Germline values: CDR1 LGHNA, CDR2 YNFKEQ. V was pared by 3 bases and J by 4 bases, with 7 bases of the junction left unmatched. The CDR3 sequence is CASSHLAGDQYEQYF. The CDR3 DNA sequence: TGTGCCAGCAGCCATTTAGCGGGGGACCAATACGAGCAGTACTTC.

The chain carries TRBV6-1 and TRBJ1-3; D is undetermined. V was pared by 6 bases and J by 0 bases, with 9 bases between. Germline V lookup: CDR1 MNHNS, CDR2 SASEGT. The CDR3 extends over 14 amino acids. CDR3 nucleotides: TGTGCCAGCAGGTCATTTACCTCTGGAAACACCATATATTTT. As protein: CASRSFTSGNTIYF.

The chain couples TRBV5-7 to TRBJ1-3; unclear D gene. TRBV5-7 is annotated as an ORF whose role is uncertain. The CDR3 extends over 15 amino acids. The V gene lost 0 bases and the J gene lost 3 bases, with 10 bases spanning the gap. Here the CDR3 DNA reads TGTGCCAGCAGCTTGGCGATGTCAGATGGAAACACCATATATTTT. Translated, it gives CASSLAMSDGNTIYF.

J is TRBJ2-7 and V is TRBV7-2; 7 bases map to TRBD2. Germline assignment: CDR1 SGHTA and CDR2 FQGNSA. The CDR3 runs 14 residues. After removal of 3 bases from V and 4 bases from J, the junction contained 6 bases not matched to a gene. CDR3 in amino acids: CASSFAGAGYEQYF. In DNA, the CDR3 is TGTGCCAGCAGCTTCGCGGGAGCGGGGTACGAGCAGTACTTC. Full variable domain (missing parts from reference TRBV7-2 and TRBJ2-7): GAGVSQSPSNKVTEKGKDVELRCDPISGHTALYWYRQSLGQGLEFLIYFQGNSAPDKSGLPSDRFSAERTGGSVSTLTIQRTQQEDSAVYLCASSFAGAGYEQYFGPGTRLTVT.

The genes are TRBV4-1 and TRBJ1-5, with D possibly matching TRBD1 (6 bases). In germline, CDR1 is MGHRA, CDR2 YSYEKL. Between the trimmed V and J ends, which lost 2 bases and 11 bases, there was a span of 13 bases. The CDR3 sequence is 13 residues long. The CDR3 sequence: CASSQLVGASQHF. CDR3 DNA sequence: TGCGCCAGCAGCCAATTAGTGGGGGCGTCCCAGCATTTT.

The chain uses TRBV4-2 and TRBJ2-3, with a tentative D call TRBD2 (6 bases). The CDR3 extends over 15 amino acids. CDR1 is LGHNA, CDR2 YNFKEQ, per germline. Trimming took off 4 bases at V and 4 bases at J, with 15 bases between the two ends. The CDR3 is CASSPIGTLADTQYF. CDR3 DNA: TGTGCCAGCAGCCCTATCGGGACTTTAGCAGATACGCAGTATTTT.

The chain recombines TRBV19 with TRBJ1-1; D gene ambiguous. The V and J ends lost 3 bases and 3 bases respectively, with 14 bases between them. This CDR3 is built from 15 residues. Germline V CDR1 and CDR2: LNHDA, SQIVND (reference sequence). The CDR3 DNA follows: TGTGCCAGTAGTATTCGGCCCTTGGGCCACACTGAAGCTTTCTTT. Amino acid sequence: CASSIRPLGHTEAFF.

The genes are TRBV30 and TRBJ2-1; D might be TRBD2 (7 bases). The CDR3 loop spans 13 amino acids. CDR1 and CDR2 from the germline V gene are GTSNPN and SVGIG (reference sequence). V was cut by 2 bases and J by 9 bases, with 14 bases left in between. This CDR3 reads CAWSPTGLGEQFF. CDR3 nucleotide sequence: TGTGCCTGGAGTCCGACAGGACTAGGTGAGCAGTTCTTC.

The sample holds one count of this clone. J is TRBJ2-1 and V is TRBV27; the match to TRBD2 covers 12 bases. This CDR3 has 16 residues. The V gene end was trimmed by 5 bases and the J gene end by 5 bases; junction bases not matched to a gene: 7. Per germline, CDR1 MNHEY and CDR2 SMNVEV (reference sequence). In DNA, the CDR3 is TGTGCCAGCAGTATAATGGGACTAGCGGGCCACAATGAGCAGTTCTTC. Its protein is CASSIMGLAGHNEQFF.